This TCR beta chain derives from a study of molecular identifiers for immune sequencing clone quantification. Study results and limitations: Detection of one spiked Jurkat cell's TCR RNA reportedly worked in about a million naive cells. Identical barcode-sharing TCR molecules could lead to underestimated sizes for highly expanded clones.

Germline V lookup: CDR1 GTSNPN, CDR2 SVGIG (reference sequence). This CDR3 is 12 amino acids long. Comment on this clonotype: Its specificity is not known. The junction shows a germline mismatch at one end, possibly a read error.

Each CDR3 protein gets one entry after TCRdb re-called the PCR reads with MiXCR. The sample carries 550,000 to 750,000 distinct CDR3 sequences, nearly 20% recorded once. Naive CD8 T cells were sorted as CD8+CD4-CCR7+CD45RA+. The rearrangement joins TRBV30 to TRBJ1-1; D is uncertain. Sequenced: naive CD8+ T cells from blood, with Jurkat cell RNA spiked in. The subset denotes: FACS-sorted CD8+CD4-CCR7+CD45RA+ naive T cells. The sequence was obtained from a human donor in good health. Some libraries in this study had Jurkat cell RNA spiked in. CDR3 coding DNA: TGTGTCTGGGGAGAGATGGACACTGAAGCTTTCTTT. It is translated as CVWGEMDTEAFF.